One sample yielded the 29 T cell receptor beta chains listed below, sequenced in a study of blood T cell repertoires in COVID-19. This table comes from immunoSEQ multiplex PCR, and its TCRdb copy is limited to in-frame clones, with some not included. Found here are over 45,000 clones, about 86% of them singletons; the top ten hold over 5%. The sample taken for sequencing was peripheral blood. Source of these receptors: an elderly woman with acute or convalescent COVID-19.

This clone was observed a single time. The V call is TRBV6-5, the J call TRBJ2-3, with 14 bases lining up with TRBD2. Unmatched junction bases numbered 4, after V lost 6 bases and J lost 5 bases. Germline V lookup: CDR1 MNHEY, CDR2 SVGAGI. This CDR3 is 15 amino acids long. This CDR3 is CASRGTSGRKDTQYF. For the CDR3, the DNA is TGTGCCAGCAGGGGGACTAGCGGGAGAAAAGATACGCAGTATTTT.

The rearrangement joins TRBV5-1 to TRBJ2-1; 15 bases map to TRBD2. The germline V gene encodes CDR1 SGHRS and CDR2 YFSETQ. The CDR3 covers 19 residues. Trimming took 4 bases from V and 1 from J; bases not matched to a gene: 9. The CDR3 loop reads CASSSTGTSGGTSYNEQFF. The CDR3, as DNA: TGCGCCAGCAGCAGCACCGGGACTAGCGGGGGGACTTCCTACAATGAGCAGTTCTTC.

The genes are TRBV6-1 and TRBJ2-7; 7 bases line up with TRBD1. In germline, CDR1 is MNHNS, CDR2 SASEGT. CDR3 length: 15 residues. V was pared by 2 bases and J by 3 bases, with 7 bases of the junction left unmatched. CDR3 nucleotides: TGTGCCAGCAGTGAATCTCCGGGACAGAACTACGAGCAGTACTTC. Protein product: CASSESPGQNYEQYF.

This chain uses TRBV5-5 with TRBJ1-5, with TRBD1 as a possible D gene (5 bases). The CDR3 is 16 amino acids. V was cut by 1 base and J by 1 base, with 12 bases left in between. The germline V gene encodes CDR1 SGHKS and CDR2 YYEKEE (reference sequence). Here the CDR3 reads CASSLNGGWSNQPQHF. The CDR3 coding sequence is TGTGCCAGCAGCTTGAACGGGGGTTGGAGCAATCAGCCCCAGCATTTT.

The genes are TRBV3-1 (or the pseudogene TRBV3-2) and TRBJ1-1; 7 bases are a match to TRBD1. V trimming: 2 bases; J trimming: 4 bases; junction bases outside the gene matches: 7. CDR3 length: 15 amino acids. The germline V gene encodes CDR1 LGHDT and CDR2 YNNKEL (reference sequence). The CDR3 reads CASSQRQGSTTEAFF. CDR3 DNA sequence: TGTGCCAGCAGCCAACGACAGGGTTCTACCACTGAAGCTTTCTTT.

The chain employs TRBV2 and TRBJ2-7; 7 positions match TRBD2. This CDR3 is 14 amino acids long. V dropped 3 bases and J dropped 1; count of bases not matched to a gene: 3. Per germline, CDR1 SNHLY and CDR2 FYNNEI. As DNA, the CDR3 is TGTGCCAGCAGTGAGGCTAGCGGTTCCTACGAGCAGTACTTC. Translating it yields CASSEASGSYEQYF.

This clone was detected only a few times. The sample contains more than one DNA sequence encoding this CDR3. The V call is TRBV30, the J call TRBJ1-6, with D uncertain. Trimming pared 0 bases from V and 1 base from J, leaving 4 bases between. Germline assignment: CDR1 GTSNPN and CDR2 SVGIG (reference sequence). There are 14 residues in the CDR3. This CDR3 is CAWSVSSYNSPLHF. CDR3 bases: TGTGCCTGGAGTGTTTCTTCCTATAATTCACCCCTCCACTTT.

The chain carries TRBV6-5 and TRBJ2-1, with 8 positions matching TRBD1. With 8 bases clipped from V and 0 bases from J, the junction kept 3 bases outside the gene matches. Germline values: CDR1 MNHEY, CDR2 SVGAGI. The CDR3 consists of 14 residues. The CDR3 region is CASWDRSSYNEQFF. The CDR3 DNA is TGTGCCAGCTGGGACAGGAGCTCCTACAATGAGCAGTTCTTC.

CDR3 nucleotide sequence: TGTGCCAGCAGTTACCGGCGGGGGGGGGAAGAGACCCAGTACTTC. Translation: CASSYRRGGEETQYF. J is TRBJ2-5 and V is TRBV6-5; 9 bases match TRBD2. Germline V gene sequence: CDR1 MNHEY, CDR2 SVGAGI. This CDR3 contains 15 residues. The ends lost 2 bases at V and 3 bases at J; junction bases unmatched: 4.

This chain links TRBV5-1 with TRBJ1-1; the match to TRBD1 covers 7 bases. With V trimmed by 0 bases and J by 6 bases, 5 bases remained unmatched. The CDR3 contains 14 residues. Per germline, CDR1 SGHRS and CDR2 YFSETQ. The DNA for the CDR3 is TGCGCCAGCAGCTTGGGACAGGGTGGCTCTGAAGCTTTCTTT. Protein product: CASSLGQGGSEAFF.

The V and J genes are TRBV18 and TRBJ1-6; TRBD1 aligns across 7 bases. The CDR3 sequence is 16 residues long. Germline V CDR1 and CDR2: KGHSH, LQKENI. The V and J ends lost 3 bases and 4 bases, in that order; junction bases with no gene match: 6. The CDR3 sequence is CASSPPGQNYNSPLHF. In DNA form, the CDR3 reads TGTGCCAGCTCACCCCCGGGACAGAATTATAATTCACCCCTCCACTTT.

This rearrangement joins TRBV18 to TRBJ1-6, with 7 bases lining up with TRBD1. Trimming took 2 bases from V and 5 from J; bases not matched to a gene: 3. CDR1 is KGHSH, CDR2 LQKENI, per germline. The CDR3 runs to 15 residues. CDR3 in DNA: TGTGCCAGCTCACCATTGGGACAGAATAATTCACCCCTCCACTTT. The encoded protein is CASSPLGQNNSPLHF.

The gene calls are TRBV30 and TRBJ1-1; TRBD1 agrees at 9 bases. Germline V lookup: CDR1 GTSNPN, CDR2 SVGIG (reference sequence). This CDR3 has 14 residues. V gave up 4 bases and J gave up 4 bases; unmatched junction bases: 7. The CDR3 sequence is CAWTPGQGPTEAFF. Here the CDR3 DNA reads TGTGCCTGGACCCCGGGACAGGGCCCCACTGAAGCTTTCTTT. The variable domain in full, completed from reference TRBV30 and TRBJ1-1, reads SQTIHQWPATLVQPVGSPLSLECTVEGTSNPNLYWYRQAAGRGLQLLFYSVGIGQISSEVPQNLSASRPQDRQFILSSKKLLLSDSGFYLCAWTPGQGPTEAFFGQGTRLTVV.

There are a few counts of this clone. The chain uses TRBV5-6 and TRBJ1-1, with D possibly being TRBD1 (5 bases). CDR3 length equals 16 residues. Germline values: CDR1 SGHDT, CDR2 YYEEEE. V lost 4 bases to trimming and J lost 3 bases, with 19 bases between them. The CDR3 spells CASSLTLRVVDTEAFF. In DNA form, the CDR3 reads TGTGCCAGCAGCCTAACACTCAGGGTGGTGGACACTGAAGCTTTCTTT.

The J gene is TRBJ2-3, the V gene TRBV15; 8 bases align to TRBD1. The CDR3 spans 15 residues. The germline CDR1 and CDR2 sequences are LNHNV and YYDKDF (reference sequence). With 0 bases clipped from V and 4 bases from J, the junction kept 3 bases outside the gene matches. The CDR3 region is CATSRDRGPADTQYF. The CDR3 nucleotides are TGTGCCACCAGCAGAGACAGGGGGCCTGCAGATACGCAGTATTTT.

This clone showed up just once. The chain links TRBV29-1 to TRBJ2-3, with a tentative D call TRBD1 (5 bases). Germline values: CDR1 SQVTM, CDR2 ANQGSEA. The CDR3 runs to 13 residues. V shed 2 bases and J shed 6 bases, with 12 bases lying between them. The chain's CDR3 is CSVERGITDTQYF. In DNA form, the CDR3 reads TGCAGCGTTGAAAGGGGCATCACGGATACGCAGTATTTT.

V and J are TRBV6-5 and TRBJ2-7, with 11 bases identical to TRBD2. The J segment lost 2 bases and the V segment lost 5 bases, leaving 5 bases of the junction unmatched. CDR1 is MNHEY, CDR2 SVGAGI, per germline. CDR3 length: 15 amino acids. The CDR3 protein is CASSLGLAGTYEQYF. The CDR3 coding sequence is TGTGCCAGCAGTCTCGGACTAGCGGGTACCTACGAGCAGTACTTC.

This chain joins TRBV21-1 and TRBJ1-4. TRBV21-1 constitutes a pseudogene. The CDR3 consists of 14 residues. CDR3 protein: CASTYERTNEKLFF. CDR3 nucleotides: TGTGCCAGCACCTACGAGCGAACTAATGAAAAACTGTTTTTT.

The chain has TRBV9 and TRBJ1-6; TRBD1 might be the D (5 bases). Germline values: CDR1 SGDLS, CDR2 YYNGEE. This CDR3 region has 15 residues. V shed 3 bases and J shed 0 bases, with 7 bases lying between them. Here the CDR3 DNA reads TGTGCCAGCAGCGCCGGGGGCTCCTATAATTCACCCCTCCACTTT. This encodes CASSAGGSYNSPLHF.

Remarks on this clone: This sample also contains other DNA sequences that code for the same CDR3. The chain couples TRBV27 to TRBJ1-5, with 8 bases that match TRBD1. The ends lost 2 bases at V and 4 bases at J; junction bases unmatched: 1. CDR3 size: 14 residues. CDR1 and CDR2 from the germline V gene are MNHEY and SMNVEV (reference sequence). DNA for the CDR3: TGTGCCAGCAGTTTAAGACAGGGGAATCAGCCCCAGCATTTT. This translates into CASSLRQGNQPQHF.

The chain joins TRBV27 to TRBJ1-6; no clear D gene. CDR1 and CDR2 (germline): MNHEY, SMNVEV (reference sequence). V was cut by 3 bases and J by 0 bases, with 12 bases left in between. The CDR3 length is 17 residues. CDR3 DNA sequence: TGTGCCAGCAGTTTGTGGGCCGTCAGCTCCTATAATTCACCCCTCCACTTT. Amino acids: CASSLWAVSSYNSPLHF.

V usage is TRBV12-3 or TRBV12-4 and J usage is TRBJ1-2; D gene ambiguous. Trimming took off 3 bases at V and 10 bases at J, with 12 bases between the two ends. The CDR3 loop spans 12 amino acids. Here the CDR3 reads CASSLGTRYYTF. The DNA for the CDR3 is TGTGCCAGCAGTTTGGGAACTAGGTACTACACCTTC.

CDR3 DNA: TGTGCCAGCAAACTAGGGGGACAGGACTACAATGAGCAGTTCTTC. Its protein product is CASKLGGQDYNEQFF. The rearrangement uses TRBV27 and TRBJ2-1; 8 bases line up with TRBD1. This CDR3 has 15 amino acids. The germline CDR1 and CDR2 sequences are MNHEY and SMNVEV (reference sequence). J was trimmed by 3 bases and V by 7 bases; bases with no gene match: 8.

The V and J genes are TRBV7-9 and TRBJ1-1, with D maybe TRBD1 (6 bases). V was trimmed by 4 bases and J by 5 bases, leaving 8 bases between them. This CDR3 has 12 residues. Germline CDR1 SEHNR, CDR2 FQNEAQ (reference sequence). This CDR3 reads CASSSTGTEAFF. Here the CDR3 DNA reads TGTGCCAGCAGCTCTACAGGGACTGAAGCTTTCTTT.

This clone was seen a single time. The chain employs TRBV19 and TRBJ1-1, with 10 bases matching TRBD1. Germline V gives CDR1 LNHDA, CDR2 SQIVND (reference sequence). J lost 7 bases, V lost 6 bases, and 8 bases had no gene match. The CDR3 is 14 residues long. The CDR3 sequence: CASRGTGVRDEAFF. The CDR3 bases are TGTGCCAGTAGGGGGACAGGGGTTAGGGATGAAGCTTTCTTT.

This chain connects TRBV7-9 to TRBJ1-5, with D maybe TRBD1 (5 bases). V was pared by 1 base and J by 4 bases, with 11 bases between. Looked up from germline, CDR1 is SEHNR and CDR2 is FQNEAQ (reference sequence). This CDR3 has 15 residues. As DNA, the CDR3 is TGTGCCAGCAGCTTAGTAGGGGAAGGAAATCAGCCCCAGCATTTT. Its protein is CASSLVGEGNQPQHF. The entire variable domain, with the rest obtained from reference TRBV7-9 and TRBJ1-5, is as follows: DTGVSQNPRHKITKRGQNVTFRCDPISEHNRLYWYRQTLGQGPEFLTYFQNEAQLEKSRLLSDRFSAERPKGSFSTLEIQRTEQGDSAMYLCASSLVGEGNQPQHFGDGTRLSIL.

The chain carries TRBV6-5 and TRBJ1-2; D possibly corresponds to TRBD1 (5 bases). The CDR3 consists of 11 residues. Germline lookup yields CDR1 MNHEY and CDR2 SVGAGI. Trimming removed 8 bases at V and 8 bases at J, with 12 bases between. The CDR3 DNA reads as TGTGCCAGCGGACGGGGGGTGGGCTACACCTTC. Translation: CASGRGVGYTF.

The chain uses TRBV25-1 and TRBJ2-5, with a tentative D call TRBD1 (5 bases). The CDR3 runs 14 residues. Germline CDR1 and CDR2: MGHDK and SYGVNS. Trimming left V 3 bases short and J 3 bases short, with 11 bases between. The CDR3 nucleotides are TGTGCCAGCAGTGAGTTTGGGGCTGAAGAGACCCAGTACTTC. It codes for CASSEFGAEETQYF.

This clone appeared once. The CDR3 is CASGRLTYNEQFF. The CDR3 nucleotides are TGTGCTAGTGGAAGACTAACCTACAATGAGCAGTTCTTC. This chain connects TRBV12-5 to TRBJ2-1, with D maybe TRBD2 (5 bases). Germline lookup yields CDR1 LGHNT and CDR2 FRNRAP. The CDR3 consists of 13 residues. Between the trimmed V and J ends, which lost 6 bases and 2 bases, there was a span of 8 bases.